Listed below are T cell receptor beta chains from one sample, sequenced in a study of blood T cell repertoires in COVID-19. Clones were sequenced by immunoSEQ multiplex PCR, and TCRdb holds only the in-frame ones, with some missing. Of roughly 130,000 clones in the sample, around 80% are singletons; the top ten hold more than 1.5%. Sequencing input: peripheral blood. The source of these receptors is a man between 65 and 79 years old with acute or convalescent COVID-19. The CDR3 runs from the conserved cysteine through the conserved F or W. A D gene is named only where the DNA matches it firmly. The listing skips clone size in some rows; elsewhere it reads once, few, many or a size class.

TGCAGTGCTAGAGCTGGGGGCGGCTACACCTTC	CSARAGGGYTF	.	TRBJ1-2	once	TRBV20-1
TGCGCCAGCAGCCAGGACAGTCTACAAGAGACCCAGTACTTC	CASSQDSLQETQYF	.	TRBJ2-5	.	TRBV4-1
TGTGCCAGCTCACCCGACAGAAACACCATATATTTT	CASSPDRNTIYF	.	TRBJ1-3	.	TRBV18
TGTGCCAGCTCACCTAGGACAGAAAATTACGAGCAGTACTTC	CASSPRTENYEQYF	.	TRBJ2-7	.	TRBV18
TGTGCCAGCAGCTTAGCACGGGTAAACTACGAGCAGTACTTC	CASSLARVNYEQYF	.	TRBJ2-7	.	TRBV11-1
TGTGCCAGTAGTATAAGGATCGGGGCAGGGGGACCCGGGGAGCTGTTTTTT	CASSIRIGAGGPGELFF	TRBD1	TRBJ2-2	.	TRBV19
TGTGCCAGCAGCCAAGGCTCTAGCGGAAGCTCCTACGAGCAGTACTTC	CASSQGSSGSSYEQYF	TRBD2	TRBJ2-7	.	TRBV4-2
TGTGCCAGCGACCCAGGGGGAAGGTCCTACAATGAGCAGTTCTTC	CASDPGGRSYNEQFF	TRBD1	TRBJ2-1	.	TRBV7-9
TGCGCCAGCAGCCTCGGACTAGCGGGGGGGGGTGAGCAGTTCTTC	CASSLGLAGGGEQFF	TRBD2	TRBJ2-1	.	TRBV4-1
TGTGCCAGCAGCTCCTCCGGGACAGGGAGCTTAAGGGAAAAACTGTTTTTT	CASSSSGTGSLREKLFF	TRBD1	TRBJ1-4	once	TRBV7-9
TGTGCCAGCAGTTTGGACTATATCCCCTACAATGAGCAGTTCTTC	CASSLDYIPYNEQFF	.	TRBJ2-1	few	TRBV27
TGTGCCAGCAGCCAAGATCCCAGGGGGCGCGGGCCCCAGCATTTT	CASSQDPRGRGPQHF	TRBD1	TRBJ1-5	few	TRBV4-2
TGTGCCAGCAGCTTAGGGAGTAGCGGGGGGACCCAAGAGACCCAGTACTTC	CASSLGSSGGTQETQYF	TRBD2	TRBJ2-5	.	TRBV7-9
TGTGCCAGCAGCTTAGGTGCGGGGGGCCCTACCAGCTCCTACAATGAGCAGTTCTTC	CASSLGAGGPTSSYNEQFF	TRBD2	TRBJ2-1	once	TRBV11-3
TGTGCCACCAGCAGAGATAACAGGGTTGGATCCTCCTATGGCTACACCTTC	CATSRDNRVGSSYGYTF	.	TRBJ1-2	once	TRBV15
TGTGCCAGCCGTCAAGCGACAGTGAATCAGCCCCAGCATTTT	CASRQATVNQPQHF	.	TRBJ1-5	.	TRBV28
TGCGCCAGCAGCTTTTCAGGGGTGGCGAACACTGAAGCTTTCTTT	CASSFSGVANTEAFF	.	TRBJ1-1	.	TRBV5-1
TGTGCCAGCAGTTTCCCCAGGGCGGGGGGGAAGGAGACCCAGTACTTC	CASSFPRAGGKETQYF	TRBD2	TRBJ2-5	.	TRBV28
TGTGCCAGCAAGGGGGCAGCTTCCTACGAGCAGTACTTC	CASKGAASYEQYF	TRBD1	TRBJ2-7	.	TRBV6-5
TGTGCCAGCAGCATCCCCTTGGGGCCGGAAGCTAACTATGGCTACACCTTC	CASSIPLGPEANYGYTF	.	TRBJ1-2	few	TRBV21-1
TGTGCCAGCAGTCCACCATGGGGCCGAGAGACCCAGTACTTC	CASSPPWGRETQYF	.	TRBJ2-5	.	TRBV28
TGTGCCAGCAGCTTAAACAGGGGGTCGGTGGAGACCCAGTACTTC	CASSLNRGSVETQYF	TRBD1	TRBJ2-5	.	TRBV7-9
TGTGCCAGCAGCGTTGGACAGGGGCATGGAAACACCATATATTTT	CASSVGQGHGNTIYF	TRBD1	TRBJ1-3	.	TRBV2
TGTGCCAGCACCGACAGGGCAAGTGAAAAACTGTTTTTT	CASTDRASEKLFF	TRBD1	TRBJ1-4	.	TRBV28
TGTGCCAGCAGCTCCCAGGGTTACGAGCAGTACTTC	CASSSQGYEQYF	.	TRBJ2-7	.	TRBV7-9
TGTGCCAGCAGCGTACACCCCGGGACACCAGAGGGCTACACCTTC	CASSVHPGTPEGYTF	.	TRBJ1-2	.	TRBV5-5
TGTGCCAGCAGCTTAGGCGGCCCCCAATTCTACGAGCAGTACTTC	CASSLGGPQFYEQYF	.	TRBJ2-7	.	TRBV7-9
TGTGCCAGCAGCTACCAGGACAGGGCCAATGAGCAGTTCTTC	CASSYQDRANEQFF	TRBD1	TRBJ2-1	.	TRBV5-6
TGTGCCAGCAGTTTAACAGGGGTAGAGAGCAATCAGCCCCAGCATTTT	CASSLTGVESNQPQHF	TRBD1	TRBJ1-5	many	TRBV5-5
TGTGCCAGCAGTTTGACAGCCGGATCCTATGGCTACACCTTC	CASSLTAGSYGYTF	.	TRBJ1-2	.	TRBV6-5
TGCGCCAGCAGGAGGACAGACAACTATGGCTACACCTTC	CASRRTDNYGYTF	.	TRBJ1-2	.	TRBV10-2
TGTGCCAGCAGCACCTATCCGTCGGGGAACACTGAAGCTTTCTTT	CASSTYPSGNTEAFF	.	TRBJ1-1	.	TRBV9
TGTGCCAGCAGTCTTGGACAGGGGAACTATGGCTACACCTTC	CASSLGQGNYGYTF	TRBD1	TRBJ1-2	.	TRBV6-1
TGTGCCAGCAACGGACAGCTTACTAACTATGGCTACACCTTC	CASNGQLTNYGYTF	.	TRBJ1-2	.	TRBV2
TGTGCCAGCAGCACGGACACAAATTCACCCCTCCACTTT	CASSTDTNSPLHF	.	TRBJ1-6	.	TRBV13
TGTGCCAGTAGTACCCCACAGGGGGCACATTCACCCCTCCACTTT	CASSTPQGAHSPLHF	TRBD1	TRBJ1-6	.	TRBV19
TGTGCCTGGAGGGCTTACGGGACAGGGGGTAGCACTGAAGCTTTCTTT	CAWRAYGTGGSTEAFF	TRBD1	TRBJ1-1	.	TRBV30
TGTGCCAGCAGCCAAGGGGCGGCGGGGGGGCGAGAGACCCAGTACTTC	CASSQGAAGGRETQYF	TRBD2	TRBJ2-5	many	TRBV3-1/TRBV3-2
TGCAGTGCTACCCAGATTGAAAAACTGTTTTTT	CSATQIEKLFF	.	TRBJ1-4	.	TRBV20-1
TGTGCCAGTAGTATAGCAGGGACTTTCTACGAGCAGTACTTC	CASSIAGTFYEQYF	.	TRBJ2-7	.	TRBV19
TGTGCCAGCAGTTCACTACTGAACACTGAAGCTTTCTTT	CASSSLLNTEAFF	.	TRBJ1-1	.	TRBV27
TGTGCCAGCAGCTTCCTAACATTCGCGGGGAACACCATATATTTT	CASSFLTFAGNTIYF	.	TRBJ1-3	.	TRBV11-2